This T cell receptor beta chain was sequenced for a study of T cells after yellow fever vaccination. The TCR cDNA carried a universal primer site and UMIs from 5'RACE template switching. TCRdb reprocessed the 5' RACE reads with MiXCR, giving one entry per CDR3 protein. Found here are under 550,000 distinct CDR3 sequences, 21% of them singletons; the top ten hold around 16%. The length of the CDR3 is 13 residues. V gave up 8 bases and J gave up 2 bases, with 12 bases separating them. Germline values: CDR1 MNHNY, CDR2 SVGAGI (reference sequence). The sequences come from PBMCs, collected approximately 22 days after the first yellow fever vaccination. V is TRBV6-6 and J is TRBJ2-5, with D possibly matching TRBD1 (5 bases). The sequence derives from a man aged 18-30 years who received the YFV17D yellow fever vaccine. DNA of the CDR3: TGTGCCAGCTCTATCAGGGAACAAGAGACCCAGTACTTC. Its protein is CASSIREQETQYF.